The present entry profiles one T cell receptor (beta chain) with its context. The antigen remains unidentified. This entry belongs to a study of T cells in Graves' hyperthyroidism and ophthalmopathy. Findings of the study overall: With a median lead of approximately six months before onset, the model predicted ophthalmopathy.

The CDR3 loop spans 15 amino acids. Germline CDR1 is SGHTA and CDR2 is FQGNSA. The ends were cut back, 3 bases at V and 8 bases at J, with 19 bases in the middle. Among the patients, aged 18 to 65, hyperthyroidism was newly diagnosed and had lasted under 2 months. A patient was excluded if there was uncontrolled infection, other autoimmune disease, pregnancy or lactation. Template material for amplifying TCR beta CDR3 regions consisted of RNA transcripts. The study used the HTBI primer set for a first-round RT-PCR of the TCR CDR3. TCRdb reprocessed the multiplex PCR reads with MiXCR, giving one entry per CDR3 protein. The table shows hundreds of thousands of distinct CDR3 sequences, with 40% to 55% occurring only once.

Material: peripheral blood or thyroid tissue (not recorded which). The chain couples TRBV7-2 to TRBJ1-2; D perhaps matches TRBD1 (5 bases). The clonotype originates from a woman younger than 30 with Graves' hyperthyroidism. CDR3 protein: CASSLHRGPAGGYTF. DNA of the CDR3: TGTGCCAGCAGCTTGCATCGGGGCCCAGCCGGGGGCTACACCTTC. The variable domain in full, with the rest retrieved from reference TRBV7-2 and TRBJ1-2, is GAGVSQSPSNKVTEKGKDVELRCDPISGHTALYWYRQSLGQGLEFLIYFQGNSAPDKSGLPSDRFSAERTGGSVSTLTIQRTQQEDSAVYLCASSLHRGPAGGYTFGSGTRLTVV.